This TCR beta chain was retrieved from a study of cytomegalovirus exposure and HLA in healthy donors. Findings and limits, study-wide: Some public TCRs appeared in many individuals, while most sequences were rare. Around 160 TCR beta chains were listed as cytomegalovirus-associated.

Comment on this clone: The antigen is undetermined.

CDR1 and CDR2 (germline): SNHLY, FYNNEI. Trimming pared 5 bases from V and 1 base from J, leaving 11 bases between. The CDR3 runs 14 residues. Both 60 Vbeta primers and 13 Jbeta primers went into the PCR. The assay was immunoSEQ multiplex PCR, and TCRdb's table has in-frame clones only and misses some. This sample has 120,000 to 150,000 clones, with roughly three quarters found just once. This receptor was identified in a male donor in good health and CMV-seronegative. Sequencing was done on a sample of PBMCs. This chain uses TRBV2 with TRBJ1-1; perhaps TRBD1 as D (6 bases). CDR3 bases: TGTGCCAGCAGTTGGGAGGGGGGGAACACTGAAGCTTTCTTT. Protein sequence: CASSWEGGNTEAFF.